The source of this TCR beta chain is a study of PD-L1 blockade in urothelial cancer. Study-level background: Prior regimens of chemotherapy numbered 0 to 3 per patient.

Germline V lookup: CDR1 LNHDA, CDR2 SQIVND (reference sequence). V was cut by 5 bases and J by 5 bases, with 13 bases left in between. This CDR3 region has 13 residues. Patient sample counts ranged from 1 to 8, pretreatment and on-treatment. Sequencing was performed with immunoSEQ multiplex PCR; in TCRdb, only in-frame clones are kept and a portion is missing. Found here are some 51,000 clones, around 86% of them singletons; the top ten hold approximately 16%. The sample in question was PBMCs, obtained around atezolizumab (anti-PD-L1) treatment. This receptor was obtained from a man in his fifties or sixties with urothelial cancer. This chain links TRBV19 with TRBJ2-7; D perhaps matches TRBD1 (7 bases). The CDR3 here is CASSWRGQHEQYF. In DNA, the CDR3 is TGTGCCAGTAGTTGGAGGGGGCAACACGAGCAGTACTTC.